A selection of T cell receptor beta chains follows, all from one sample in a study of blood T cell repertoires in COVID-19. Only in-frame clones appear in the TCRdb table, and some are missing; sequencing was by immunoSEQ multiplex PCR. The sample has approximately 180,000 clones; over 75% are singletons. The source material was peripheral blood. The origin of the receptors is a man aged 35-49 years with active or convalescent COVID-19. Each CDR3 is given with its conserved first and last residue. The D gene is left open where the match is weak. For some rows the clone size is stated as once, few or many, or as a class when expanded; others skip it.

TRBV2,.,14,.,TRBJ2-5,TGTGCCAGCAGTGACCGGCGGGTGCAAGAGACCCAGTACTTC,CASSDRRVQETQYF
TRBV18,.,15,TRBD1,TRBJ1-1,TGTGCCAGCTCAAGGCGACAGGGGGGGAACACTGAAGCTTTCTTT,CASSRRQGGNTEAFF
TRBV6-5,.,14,TRBD1,TRBJ2-7,TGTGCCAGCAGTATCCTGACAGGGCCCTACGAGCAGTACTTC,CASSILTGPYEQYF
TRBV29-1,few,13,.,TRBJ2-1,TGCAGCGTTGTGGGCAGGGGTACGAATGAGCAGTTCTTC,CSVVGRGTNEQFF
TRBV18,.,15,.,TRBJ2-7,TGTGCCAGCTCTATCAACGCAGGGCTCCCCTACGAGCAGTACTTC,CASSINAGLPYEQYF
TRBV5-6,.,12,.,TRBJ1-5,TGTGCCAGCAGCCTTGGACCGGGGGCCCAGCATTTT,CASSLGPGAQHF
TRBV7-3,.,13,.,TRBJ2-5,TGTGCCAGCAGCTTATACCAGGGAGAGACCCAGTACTTC,CASSLYQGETQYF
TRBV5-6,.,16,.,TRBJ1-1,TGTGCCAGCAGCTTATCTGGGTTGGGGCCAAACACTGAAGCTTTCTTT,CASSLSGLGPNTEAFF
TRBV30,.,13,.,TRBJ2-1,TGTGCCTGTAACAGGGACCTAAACAATGAGCAGTTCTTC,CACNRDLNNEQFF
TRBV9,.,13,TRBD1,TRBJ1-2,TGTGCCAGCAGCGTAGGGACAGGCGGCGGCTACACCTTC,CASSVGTGGGYTF
TRBV10-3,.,13,.,TRBJ2-7,TGTGCCATCAGTGAGTTACAGGGTAGGGAGCAGTACTTC,CAISELQGREQYF
TRBV6-5,once,14,TRBD1,TRBJ2-7,TGTGCCAGCAGTCGGGGACAGGGGGCCCACGAGCAGTACTTC,CASSRGQGAHEQYF
TRBV27,.,16,TRBD1,TRBJ1-6,TGTGCCAGCAGTCCCATTGGGACAGGCCCTAATTCACCCCTCCACTTT,CASSPIGTGPNSPLHF